This record concerns one T cell receptor beta chain sequence. No antigen is known for it. Germline-derived CDR1 and CDR2 are LNHDA and SQIVND (reference sequence). Losses at the gene ends were 4 bases for V and 3 bases for J; bases not matched to a gene: 11. The CDR3 extends over 16 amino acids. The source of the sample is a study of cytomegalovirus exposure and HLA in healthy donors. Study as a whole: Earlier sequencing of about 179 million T cells yielded 100 million to 140 million unique TCR beta sequences.

Findings of the study overall: TCR beta chains numbering 164 were designated cytomegalovirus-associated. Follow-up analysis later connected one missense variant in DCLRE1C with trimming of TCR beta V- and J-genes.

PCR involved 60 Vbeta and 13 Jbeta primers. In the original analysis: Later, tens of millions of unique TCR beta chains were counted in an analysis, and approximately 10 million of them were shared. Clones were sequenced by immunoSEQ multiplex PCR, and TCRdb holds only the in-frame ones, with some missing. V, J and clone size reflect that table, while D and trimming were determined from the DNA. The table includes 150,000 to 200,000 clones, roughly 80% detected once. Sequenced: PBMCs. The chain uses TRBV19 and TRBJ1-1; 7 positions agree with TRBD1. This receptor was identified in a boy aged 10-17 years in good health and CMV-seronegative. The CDR3 sequence is CASSTETGPVDTEAFF. Here the CDR3 DNA reads TGTGCCAGTAGTACAGAGACAGGGCCGGTCGACACTGAAGCTTTCTTT.